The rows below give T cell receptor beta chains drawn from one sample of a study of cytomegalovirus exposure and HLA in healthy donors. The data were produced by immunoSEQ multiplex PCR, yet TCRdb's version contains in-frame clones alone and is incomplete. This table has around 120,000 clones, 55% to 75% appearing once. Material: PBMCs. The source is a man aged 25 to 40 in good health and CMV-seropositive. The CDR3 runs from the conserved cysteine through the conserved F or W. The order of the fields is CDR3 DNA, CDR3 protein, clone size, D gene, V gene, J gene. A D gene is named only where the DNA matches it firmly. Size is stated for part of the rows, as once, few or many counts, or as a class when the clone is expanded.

TGTGCCAGCAGCCTGGTAGTCACGAGGGGCTACACCTTC,CASSLVVTRGYTF,NA,NA,TRBV2,TRBJ1-2
TGTGCCAGCAGCCAAGATACGGGATTGCTCGCCGGGGCCAACGTCCTGACTTTC,CASSQDTGLLAGANVLTF,NA,NA,TRBV14,TRBJ2-6
TGTGCCAGCAGCGTCAGTCCCCCCGGGGAGCTGTTTTTT,CASSVSPPGELFF,NA,NA,TRBV9,TRBJ2-2
TGTGCCAGCAAAGAGACAGGAACAAACTATGGCTACACCTTC,CASKETGTNYGYTF,once,NA,TRBV28,TRBJ1-2
TGTGCCAGCAGCAAGACCGGACTGTACTACGAGCAGTACTTC,CASSKTGLYYEQYF,NA,NA,TRBV28,TRBJ2-7
TGTGCCAGCAGCTCCGGGACTCAAGAGACCCAGTACTTC,CASSSGTQETQYF,few,NA,TRBV7-3,TRBJ2-5
TGTGCCAGTAGCGTCGGAGAGGGGGCCGGCTATGGCTACACCTTC,CASSVGEGAGYGYTF,NA,TRBD1,TRBV19,TRBJ1-2
TGTGCCAGCAGTCGCACCGGGACAGGGATCTACGAGCAGTACTTC,CASSRTGTGIYEQYF,NA,TRBD1,TRBV27,TRBJ2-7
TGTGCCAGCAGCCCGTCTAGCGGGAGGACCGCCTACGAGCAGTACTTC,CASSPSSGRTAYEQYF,NA,TRBD2,TRBV7-9,TRBJ2-7
TGCGCCAGCAGCCCGGTTTCGGACAGGGAACACTTTAACTATGGCTACACCTTC,CASSPVSDREHFNYGYTF,NA,TRBD1,TRBV4-1,TRBJ1-2
TGTGCCAGCAGCTTAGGGGGAGGCGAGACCCAGTACTTC,CASSLGGGETQYF,NA,NA,TRBV7-8,TRBJ2-5
TGTGCCAGCAGTTACATCCCCAAGAACACCGGGGAGCTGTTTTTT,CASSYIPKNTGELFF,NA,NA,TRBV6-5,TRBJ2-2
TGCGCCAGCACCGGGACTATGGGTCCCGGGGAGCTGTTTTTT,CASTGTMGPGELFF,NA,TRBD2,TRBV5-1,TRBJ2-2
TGTGCCAGCAGCTTAGGTGTAGCGGGAGGTGAAGAGACCCAGTACTTC,CASSLGVAGGEETQYF,NA,TRBD2,TRBV7-9,TRBJ2-5
TGTGCCAGCAGCAAACCCCCCCAGTTCCGCTACACCTTC,CASSKPPQFRYTF,NA,NA,TRBV7-9,TRBJ1-2
TGTGCCAGCAGTTGGCAGCGAAGCTATGGCTACACCTTC,CASSWQRSYGYTF,NA,NA,TRBV27,TRBJ1-2
TGCGCCAGCAGCAATTATTTTCTCGTTGAGCAGTTCTTC,CASSNYFLVEQFF,NA,NA,TRBV5-1,TRBJ2-1